A selection of T cell receptor beta chains follows, all from one sample in a study of cytomegalovirus exposure and HLA in healthy donors. Sequencing used immunoSEQ multiplex PCR; TCRdb keeps in-frame clones, though not all of them. This sample's table reports more than 95,000 clones. Sequences were obtained from PBMCs. The receptors derive from a man aged 35-49 years in good health and CMV-seronegative. The CDR3 runs from the conserved cysteine through the conserved F or W. D genes are given only for firm matches.

cdr3_aa	cdr3_nt	j_call	d_call	v_call
CASSRPGDGYTF	TGTGCCAGCAGCCGCCCGGGGGACGGCTACACCTTC	TRBJ1-2	.	TRBV6-6
CASSFRREVSYEQYF	TGTGCCAGCAGCTTCCGGCGGGAAGTCTCCTACGAGCAGTACTTC	TRBJ2-7	.	TRBV5-4
CASSLGLSGTEAFF	TGTGCCAGCAGCTTAGGACTCTCGGGCACTGAAGCTTTCTTT	TRBJ1-1	.	TRBV11-2
CASSRGTTETQYF	TGTGCCAGCTCCAGGGGGACAACCGAGACCCAGTACTTC	TRBJ2-5	TRBD1	TRBV7-2
CASSGAQGGTEAFF	TGTGCCAGCAGTGGGGCCCAGGGAGGGACTGAAGCTTTCTTT	TRBJ1-1	.	TRBV6-1
CASSRETDTQYF	TGCGCCAGTTCGAGGGAGACAGATACGCAGTATTTT	TRBJ2-3	.	TRBV10-1
CASSQGVYNEQFF	TGTGCCAGCAGCCAGGGGGTCTACAATGAGCAGTTCTTC	TRBJ2-1	TRBD1	TRBV2
CASSLGGANTNEQFF	TGTGCCAGCAGCTTGGGCGGGGCAAACACCAATGAGCAGTTCTTC	TRBJ2-1	.	TRBV7-2
CASSPGTGSGNTIYF	TGTGCCAGCAGCCCCGGGACAGGCTCTGGAAACACCATATATTTT	TRBJ1-3	TRBD1	TRBV6-1
CASTLGGNNEQFF	TGTGCCAGCACCTTGGGAGGTAACAATGAGCAGTTCTTC	TRBJ2-1	.	TRBV7-9
CASSFRGLYEQYF	TGTGCCAGCAGCTTTAGAGGGCTTTACGAGCAGTACTTC	TRBJ2-7	.	TRBV5-4
CASSPREATQYF	TGTGCCAGTAGTCCTCGGGAGGCTACGCAGTATTTT	TRBJ2-3	TRBD2	TRBV19
CASSGSGNQPQHF	TGTGCCAGCTCAGGGAGTGGCAATCAGCCCCAGCATTTT	TRBJ1-5	.	TRBV18
CASSSRTSGNNEQFF	TGTGCCAGCAGCTCAAGGACTAGCGGAAACAATGAGCAGTTCTTC	TRBJ2-1	TRBD2	TRBV13
CASSLGQISYNEQFF	TGTGCCAGCAGCTTAGGGCAAATCTCCTACAATGAGCAGTTCTTC	TRBJ2-1	.	TRBV11-3
CASSQEIHSGIVDEQYF	TGTGCCAGCAGCCAAGAAATCCATAGCGGGATTGTCGACGAGCAGTACTTC	TRBJ2-7	TRBD2	TRBV14
CSAYRSYEQYF	TGCAGTGCTTACAGGAGCTACGAGCAGTACTTC	TRBJ2-7	.	TRBV20-1
CAWSRVTGVYNEQFF	TGTGCCTGGAGTAGGGTGACAGGGGTATACAATGAGCAGTTCTTC	TRBJ2-1	TRBD1	TRBV30